A selection of T cell receptor beta chains follows, all from one sample in a study of cytomegalovirus exposure and HLA in healthy donors. Data came from immunoSEQ multiplex PCR; TCRdb stores just in-frame clones and leaves some out. The sample yields 73,000 or so clones, approximately 78% seen once. The sequencing input was PBMCs. These receptors originate from a human donor in good health. CDR3s include the opening cysteine and the closing phenylalanine or tryptophan. D genes are given only for firm matches. Clone size, where shown, is once, few, many, or a class for clones that have expanded.

TRBJ2-3	TRBD2	TRBV28	NA	TGTGCCAGCAGTCCTTGGACTAGCGGGGGGACAGATACGCAGTATTTT	CASSPWTSGGTDTQYF
TRBJ2-1	NA	TRBV6-5	NA	TGTGCCAGCAGTCTAACAGGGAATGAGCAGTTCTTC	CASSLTGNEQFF
TRBJ2-2	TRBD2	TRBV5-1	few	TGCGCCTCCCAAAGCGGGGGCAACACCGGGGAGCTGTTTTTT	CASQSGGNTGELFF
TRBJ2-5	NA	TRBV10-1	NA	TGCGCCAGCAGTGAGGGGGCACTGCCGGAGACCCAGTACTTC	CASSEGALPETQYF
TRBJ2-7	NA	TRBV28	NA	TGTGCCAGCAGTTTCCCCAGGGTACCCGAGCAGTACTTC	CASSFPRVPEQYF
TRBJ2-3	NA	TRBV28	NA	TGTGCCATCGAGGGTGTGGCAGATACGCAGTATTTT	CAIEGVADTQYF
TRBJ2-7	TRBD1	TRBV7-9	NA	TGTGCCAGCAGCTTGCGGTTGACAGGGGCGTCCTACGAGCAGTACTTC	CASSLRLTGASYEQYF
TRBJ1-5	NA	TRBV7-6	NA	TGTGCCAGCAGCTTAGCGGGGGCCCAGCCCCAGCATTTT	CASSLAGAQPQHF
TRBJ1-2	NA	TRBV19	NA	TGTGCCAGTAGTATAAGGGGGAGAGGCTATGGCTACACCTTC	CASSIRGRGYGYTF
TRBJ2-7	NA	TRBV7-6	NA	TGTGCCAGCAGCTTAGCGGAGGGCAGTTCCTACGAGCAGTACTTC	CASSLAEGSSYEQYF